This entry features one T cell receptor (beta chain) sequence. Its antigen is still unknown. Trimming shortened V by 11 bases and J by 1 base, and 17 bases separated the two germline ends. This CDR3 has 14 residues. The germline V gene encodes CDR1 SNHLY and CDR2 FYNNEI. TCRdb fed the reads into MiXCR, producing one record per CDR3 protein. The data hold 150,000 to 200,000 distinct CDR3 sequences, with about 28% observed a single time. The data stem from a study of T cell repertoires in cytomegalovirus infection. Study at large: A matching HLA type, together with CMV infection, was signaled by public TCR beta signatures.

Study outcomes and limitations: CMV-specific HLA-C-restricted TCR beta clonotypes dominated the ex vivo response. Summed frequency of shared TCR beta families picked out CMV carriers who also had the relevant HLA.

The specimen sequenced was PBMCs. The chain employs TRBV2 and TRBJ2-5; D is undetermined. The source is a human donor in good health (CMV status not recorded). Some clones in this sample may be carry-over from other donors' samples. The CDR3 nucleotides are TGTGCCGGGTCGGCCGAGCCTTCCCAAGAGACCCAGTACTTC. It encodes CAGSAEPSQETQYF.